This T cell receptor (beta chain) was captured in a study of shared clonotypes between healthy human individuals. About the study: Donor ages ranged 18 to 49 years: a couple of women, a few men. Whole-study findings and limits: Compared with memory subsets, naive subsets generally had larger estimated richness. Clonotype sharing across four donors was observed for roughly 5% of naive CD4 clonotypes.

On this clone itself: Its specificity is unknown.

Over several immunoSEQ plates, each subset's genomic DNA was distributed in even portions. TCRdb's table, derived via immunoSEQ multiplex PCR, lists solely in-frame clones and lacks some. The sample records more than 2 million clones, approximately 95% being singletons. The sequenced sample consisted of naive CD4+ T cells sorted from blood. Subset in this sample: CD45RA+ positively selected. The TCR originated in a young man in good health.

The chain's CDR3 is CASSLGGLKNTEAFF. CDR3 bases: TGTGCCAGCAGCTTGGGGGGACTTAAGAACACTGAAGCTTTCTTT. The chain joins TRBV5-4 to TRBJ1-1; D may be TRBD1 (5 bases). CDR3 length: 15 residues. The V end was cut by 0 bases, the J end by 1 base, with 10 bases between. Germline V gene lookup returns CDR1 SGHNT and CDR2 YYREEE (reference sequence).